There are many counts of the clone carrying this TCR beta chain. The CDR3 contains 12 residues. Germline V gene lookup returns CDR1 GTSNPN and CDR2 SVGIG (reference sequence). Trimming removed 3 bases at V and 2 bases at J, with 7 bases between. This sample was included in a study of T cells in Graves' hyperthyroidism and ophthalmopathy. TCR beta CDR3 regions were amplified from RNA. First-round RT-PCR with HTBI primers amplified the TCR CDR3 region. TCRdb passed the multiplex PCR reads through MiXCR, listing each CDR3 protein once. In the table there are 490,000 or so distinct CDR3 sequences, approximately 23% of which are singletons.

This clonotype originated in a woman in her seventies with Graves' ophthalmopathy. The chain couples TRBV30 to TRBJ1-1; D may be TRBD1 (5 bases). Sequencing was performed on blood. DNA for the CDR3: TGTGCCTGGAGCAGGGCAAACACTGAAGCTTTCTTT. This codes for CAWSRANTEAFF.